What follows describes a single T cell receptor (beta chain). Antigen unknown. Building the TCR beta libraries relied on iRepertoire HTBI primers, and CDR3 regions underwent Arm-PCR. TCRdb analysed the multiplex PCR reads with MiXCR anew, one entry per CDR3 protein. Counted here are 500,000 or so distinct CDR3 sequences, about 15% occurring once; the ten biggest clones make up roughly a sixth. The sample comes from a study of regulatory T cells in long-lasting Graves disease. Study conclusions and caveats: Comparison showed that persistent patients shared more public clonotypes (2,741) than new patients (nearly 1,000).

Trimming left V 5 bases short and J 5 bases short, with 9 bases between. Looked up from germline, CDR1 is ENHRY and CDR2 is SYGVKD. The CDR3 totals 12 residues. Time point defined: newly diagnosed GD, antithyroid drugs for less than 3 months. RNA from PBMCs was the source of the TCR library. The authors drew patients from an endocrinology department in Xi'an, China. These data also formed part of another study, on T cells in Graves' hyperthyroidism and ophthalmopathy. That report notes: Those with hyperthyroidism were 18 to 65 years old, newly diagnosed, and ill for under 2 months.

This sequence was found in a woman between 45 and 65 years old with Graves disease. The sequencing used peripheral blood mononuclear cells (PBMCs), collected at new diagnosis, from a patient treated with antithyroid drugs. The chain recombines TRBV10-3 with TRBJ1-1; D not certain. The CDR3 DNA follows: TGTGCCATCAGTTTAGGGAGTACTGAAGCTTTCTTT. Translated: CAISLGSTEAFF.